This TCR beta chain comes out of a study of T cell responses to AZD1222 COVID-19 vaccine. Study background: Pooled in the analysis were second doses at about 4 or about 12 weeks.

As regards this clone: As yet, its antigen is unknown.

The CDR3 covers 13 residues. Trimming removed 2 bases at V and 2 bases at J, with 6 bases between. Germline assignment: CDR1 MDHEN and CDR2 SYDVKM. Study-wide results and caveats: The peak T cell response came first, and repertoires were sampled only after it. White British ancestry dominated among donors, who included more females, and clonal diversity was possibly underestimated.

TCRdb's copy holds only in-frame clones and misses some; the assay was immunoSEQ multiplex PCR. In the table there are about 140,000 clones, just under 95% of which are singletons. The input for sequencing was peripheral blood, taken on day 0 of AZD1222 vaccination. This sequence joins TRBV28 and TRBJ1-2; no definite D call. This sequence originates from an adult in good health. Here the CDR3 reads CASSLRANYGYTF. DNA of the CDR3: TGTGCCAGCAGTTTACGGGCCAACTATGGCTACACCTTC.